Listed below are T cell receptor beta chains from one sample, sequenced in a study of cytomegalovirus exposure and HLA in healthy donors. The table came from immunoSEQ multiplex PCR; TCRdb's copy has only in-frame clones and leaves some out. The profile shows over 110,000 clones, 70% to 85% of them singletons. Material for sequencing was PBMCs. Every receptor here comes from a woman aged 55 to 70 in good health and CMV-seropositive. CDR3s include the opening cysteine and the closing phenylalanine or tryptophan. Each record gives: V gene, D gene, J gene, clone size, CDR3 DNA, CDR3 protein. D genes are given only for firm matches. The size entry is marked missing in some rows and otherwise reads once, few, many or a size class.

>TRBV27|.|TRBJ1-1|.
TGTGCCAGCAGTTTAGACGGGGAGAACACTGAAGCTTTCTTT
CASSLDGENTEAFF
>TRBV5-5|.|TRBJ1-2|.
TGTGCCAGCAGCTTAAAATGGGGACACATGGATGGCTACACCTTC
CASSLKWGHMDGYTF
>TRBV28|.|TRBJ1-1|.
TGTGCCAGCAACCTCCGCGGGGCCACTGAAGCTTTCTTT
CASNLRGATEAFF
>TRBV28|TRBD1|TRBJ2-7|.
TGTGCCAGCAGTGACACCGGGACAGGGAACCCCGAGCAGTACTTC
CASSDTGTGNPEQYF
>TRBV28|.|TRBJ2-7|few
TGTGCCAGCAGGGCCGAGGCAGGGGCCAACTACGAGCAGTACTTC
CASRAEAGANYEQYF
>TRBV5-6|.|TRBJ1-1|few
TGTGCCAGCAGCTGGGCGTTGGGTGAAGCTTTCTTT
CASSWALGEAFF
>TRBV5-1|TRBD1|TRBJ2-7|few
TGCGCCAGCAGCCCCTCCGGGACAGTCAACGAGCAGTACTTC
CASSPSGTVNEQYF
>TRBV19|TRBD1|TRBJ2-6|.
TGTGCCAGTAGTACCCCGGGACAGGGCTCTGGGGCCAACGTCCTGACTTTC
CASSTPGQGSGANVLTF
>TRBV7-9|.|TRBJ2-3|.
TGTGCCAGCAGTTCCGGTCCGGGAAGGTCAGATACGCAGTATTTT
CASSSGPGRSDTQYF
>TRBV7-9|TRBD1|TRBJ2-7|once
TGTGCCAGCACCGGGGACAGGGACTACGAGCAGTACTTC
CASTGDRDYEQYF
>TRBV6-5|TRBD1|TRBJ2-5|.
TGTGCCAGCAGCCCTAGGGGGCCCCAAGAGACCCAGTACTTC
CASSPRGPQETQYF
>TRBV6-5|TRBD2|TRBJ2-1|once
TGTGCCAGCAGTTTTTCTAGCGGGAGTAGTAATGAGCAGTTCTTC
CASSFSSGSSNEQFF
>TRBV5-4|TRBD1|TRBJ1-3|few
TGTGCCAGCAGCCCAAGGGGACAGAACTCTGGAAACACCATATATTTT
CASSPRGQNSGNTIYF
>TRBV7-9|.|TRBJ2-1|.
TGTGCCAGCAGCTCGAGGGGGATGGATGAGCAGTTCTTC
CASSSRGMDEQFF
>TRBV2|.|TRBJ2-3|.
TGTGCCAGCAGCTACAACGGGAGAGGGGCGCAGTATTTT
CASSYNGRGAQYF
>TRBV7-6|.|TRBJ2-2|.
TGTGCCAGCAGCTCGGTAGCGCAATCGAACACCGGGGAGCTGTTTTTT
CASSSVAQSNTGELFF
>TRBV7-9|.|TRBJ2-1|once
TGTGCCAGCAGCTTAGTTATCGTTGGGGCTGAGCAGTTCTTC
CASSLVIVGAEQFF
>TRBV4-1|TRBD2|TRBJ2-7|.
TGCGCCAGCAGCCAAGAAACAGGACTAGCGGGAGTCTACGAGCAGTACTTC
CASSQETGLAGVYEQYF
>TRBV29-1|.|TRBJ1-4|.
TGCAGCGTTGAAGGCGGGGTAGACAAACTGTTTTTT
CSVEGGVDKLFF
>TRBV29-1|.|TRBJ2-7|once
TGCAGCGCAGCGGCGGGACGGAACGTCTACGAGCAGTACTTC
CSAAAGRNVYEQYF
>TRBV6-5|.|TRBJ2-7|once
TGTGCCAGCAGTCTCCTTAGCGGTACGGGGGAGCAGTACTTC
CASSLLSGTGEQYF
>TRBV4-1|TRBD1|TRBJ2-1|.
TGCGCCAGCAGCGCTGCGGTGTTACAGGGGTCGGAGAACAATGAGCAGTTCTTC
CASSAAVLQGSENNEQFF